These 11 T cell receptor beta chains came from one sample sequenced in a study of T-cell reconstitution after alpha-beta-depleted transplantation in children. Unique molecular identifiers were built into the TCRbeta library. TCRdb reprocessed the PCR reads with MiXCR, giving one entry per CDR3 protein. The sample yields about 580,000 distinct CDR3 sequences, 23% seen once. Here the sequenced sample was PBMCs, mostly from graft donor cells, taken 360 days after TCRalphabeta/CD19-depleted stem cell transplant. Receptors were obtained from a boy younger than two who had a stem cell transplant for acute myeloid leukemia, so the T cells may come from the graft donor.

The CDR3 is CSVDDSSPRYGYTF. In nucleotides, the CDR3 is TGCAGCGTCGACGACAGCAGCCCACGCTATGGCTACACCTTC. V usage is TRBV29-1 and J usage is TRBJ1-2; a weak D match, TRBD1 (5 bases). The CDR3 spans 14 residues. The germline V and J ends were trimmed by 6 bases and 4 bases, with 18 bases remaining between them. Germline V gene data show CDR1 as SQVTM and CDR2 as ANQGSEA.

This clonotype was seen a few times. The CDR3 DNA reads as TGTGCCACCGCCTCGGACAGGGTCACGAAGACCCAGTACTTC. Its translation is CATASDRVTKTQYF. The chain is built from TRBV6-1 and TRBJ2-5, with 8 nucleotides matching TRBD1. In germline, CDR1 is MNHNS, CDR2 SASEGT. The CDR3 runs 14 residues. J was trimmed by 6 bases and V by 10 bases; bases with no gene match: 13.

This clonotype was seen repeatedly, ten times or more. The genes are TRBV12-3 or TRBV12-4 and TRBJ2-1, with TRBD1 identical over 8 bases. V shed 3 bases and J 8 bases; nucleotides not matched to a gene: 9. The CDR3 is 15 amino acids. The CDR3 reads CASSFEAGGRDEQFF. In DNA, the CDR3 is TGTGCCAGCAGTTTTGAGGCAGGGGGCAGGGATGAGCAGTTCTTC.

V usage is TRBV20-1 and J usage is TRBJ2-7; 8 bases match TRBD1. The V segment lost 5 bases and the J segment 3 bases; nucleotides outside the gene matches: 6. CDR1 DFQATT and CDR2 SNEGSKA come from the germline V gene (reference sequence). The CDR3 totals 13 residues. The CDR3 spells CSAGGQGSYEQYV. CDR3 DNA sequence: TGCAGTGCTGGAGGACAGGGTAGCTACGAGCAGTACGTC.

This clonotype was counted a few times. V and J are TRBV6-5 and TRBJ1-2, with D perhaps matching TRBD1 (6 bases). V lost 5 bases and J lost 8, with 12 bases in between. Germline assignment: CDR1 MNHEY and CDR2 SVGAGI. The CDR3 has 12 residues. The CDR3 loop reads CASSRTGIGYTF. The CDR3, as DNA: TGTGCCAGCAGTCGCACAGGGATCGGCTACACCTTC.

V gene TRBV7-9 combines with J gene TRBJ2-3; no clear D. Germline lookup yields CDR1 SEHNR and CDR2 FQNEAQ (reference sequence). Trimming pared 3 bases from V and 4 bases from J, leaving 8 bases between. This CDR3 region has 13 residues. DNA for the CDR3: TGTGCCAGCAGCTTGAGTAAGGCAGATACGCAGTATTTT. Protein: CASSLSKADTQYF.

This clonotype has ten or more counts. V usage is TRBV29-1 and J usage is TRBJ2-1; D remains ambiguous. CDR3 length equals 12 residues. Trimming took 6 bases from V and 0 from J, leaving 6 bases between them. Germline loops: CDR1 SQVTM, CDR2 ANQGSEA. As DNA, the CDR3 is TGCAGCGTGCCACTCTCCTACAATGAGCAGTTCTTC. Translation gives CSVPLSYNEQFF.

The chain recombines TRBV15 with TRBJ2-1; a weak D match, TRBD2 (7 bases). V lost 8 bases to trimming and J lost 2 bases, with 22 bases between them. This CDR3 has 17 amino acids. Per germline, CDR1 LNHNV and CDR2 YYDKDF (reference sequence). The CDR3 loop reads CATENRGRAGPYNEQFF. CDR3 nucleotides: TGTGCCACCGAAAACCGGGGGCGAGCGGGGCCCTACAATGAGCAGTTCTTC.

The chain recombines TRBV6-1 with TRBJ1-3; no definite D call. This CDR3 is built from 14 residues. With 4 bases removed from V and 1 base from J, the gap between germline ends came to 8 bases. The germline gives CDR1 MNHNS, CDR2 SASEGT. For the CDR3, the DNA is TGTGCCAGCAGTGCGAACGGGTCTGGAAACACCATATATTTT. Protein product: CASSANGSGNTIYF.

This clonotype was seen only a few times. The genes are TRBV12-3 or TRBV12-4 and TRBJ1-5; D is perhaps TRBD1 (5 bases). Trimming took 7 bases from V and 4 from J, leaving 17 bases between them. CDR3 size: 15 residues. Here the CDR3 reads CASTWDPASNQPQHF. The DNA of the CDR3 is TGTGCCAGCACCTGGGACCCGGCATCTAATCAGCCCCAGCATTTT.

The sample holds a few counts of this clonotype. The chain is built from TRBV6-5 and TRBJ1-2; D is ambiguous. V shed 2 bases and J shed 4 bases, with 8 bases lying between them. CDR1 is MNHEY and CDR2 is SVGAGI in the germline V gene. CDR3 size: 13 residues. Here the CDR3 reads CASSYERLYGYTF. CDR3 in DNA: TGTGCCAGCAGTTACGAACGGCTCTATGGCTACACCTTC.